This T cell receptor (beta chain) stems from a study of blood T cell repertoires in COVID-19. Study as a whole: T cells, B-cell-depleted T cells, or PBMCs supplied cDNA or gDNA.

Original analysis: The authors estimated nucleated cell counts from reference gene primer amplification. This table comes from immunoSEQ multiplex PCR, and its TCRdb copy is limited to in-frame clones, with some not included. V and J calls and clone size are as listed in that table; D and trimming were resolved from the DNA. The data contain around 250,000 clones, around 90% of them singletons. Everyone who took part was roughly 18 to 95 years old, and they came from 20 to 25 US areas. Cohort assignment relied on participant-reported clinical history. This clone was observed once. The TCR was taken from a woman in her thirties with acute COVID-19. Material for sequencing was PBMCs or T cells enriched from blood (not recorded which).

The CDR3 nucleotides read TGCGCCAGCAGCCTATCCCCTGGGGCCCAAGAGACCCAGTACTTC. Translated: CASSLSPGAQETQYF. This chain joins TRBV4-1 and TRBJ2-5; perhaps TRBD1 as D (5 bases). The germline gives CDR1 MGHRA, CDR2 YSYEKL. This CDR3 contains 15 residues. Trimming left V 4 bases short and J 1 base short, with 13 bases between.